This TCR beta chain is from a study of technical replicates of blood from a few donors. The table came from immunoSEQ multiplex PCR; TCRdb's copy has only in-frame clones and leaves some out. The sample includes under 85,000 clones, 75% to 90% seen only once; the top ten take approximately 4.8%. Germline-derived CDR1 and CDR2 are SNHLY and FYNNEI. V trimming: 7 bases; J trimming: 1 base; junction bases outside the gene matches: 9. The CDR3 is 15 residues long. The sequencing sample was made of PBMCs. This chain links TRBV2 with TRBJ2-7, with 8 nucleotides matching TRBD1. The TCR originated in a human donor in good health. Some clones in this sample may be carry-over from other donors' samples. The CDR3 sequence is CASTPGRGQSYEQYF. The CDR3 region has the DNA TGTGCCAGCACCCCGGGCAGGGGGCAATCCTACGAGCAGTACTTC.